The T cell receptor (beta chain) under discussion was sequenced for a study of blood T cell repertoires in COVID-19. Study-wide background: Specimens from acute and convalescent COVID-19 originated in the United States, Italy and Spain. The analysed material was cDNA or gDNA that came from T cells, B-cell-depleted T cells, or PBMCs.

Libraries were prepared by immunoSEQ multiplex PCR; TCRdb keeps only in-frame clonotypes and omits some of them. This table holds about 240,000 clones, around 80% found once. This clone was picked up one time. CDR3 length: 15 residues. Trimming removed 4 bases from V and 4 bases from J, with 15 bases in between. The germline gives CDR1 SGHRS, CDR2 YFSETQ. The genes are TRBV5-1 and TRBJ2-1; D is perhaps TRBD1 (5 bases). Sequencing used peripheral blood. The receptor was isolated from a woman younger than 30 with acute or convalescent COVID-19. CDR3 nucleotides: TGCGCCAGCAGCCTCCAGGGCCCCTCTTACAATGAGCAGTTCTTC. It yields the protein CASSLQGPSYNEQFF.